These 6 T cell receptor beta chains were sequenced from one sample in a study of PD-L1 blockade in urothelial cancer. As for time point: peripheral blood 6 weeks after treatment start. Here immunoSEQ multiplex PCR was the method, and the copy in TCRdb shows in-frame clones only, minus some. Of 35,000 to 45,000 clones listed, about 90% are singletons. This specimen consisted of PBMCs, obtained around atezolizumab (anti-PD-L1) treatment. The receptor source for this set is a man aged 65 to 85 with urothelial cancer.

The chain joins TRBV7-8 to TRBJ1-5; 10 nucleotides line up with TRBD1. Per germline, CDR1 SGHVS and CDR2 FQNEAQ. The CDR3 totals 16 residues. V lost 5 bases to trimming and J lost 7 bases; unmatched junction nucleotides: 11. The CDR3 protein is CASSISRQGAGQPQHF. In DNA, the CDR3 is TGTGCCAGCAGCATAAGTCGACAGGGGGCAGGCCAGCCCCAGCATTTT.

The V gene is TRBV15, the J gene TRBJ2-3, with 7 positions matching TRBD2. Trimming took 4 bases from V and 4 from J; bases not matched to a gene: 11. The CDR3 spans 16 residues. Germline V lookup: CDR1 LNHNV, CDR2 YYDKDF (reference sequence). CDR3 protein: CATSTRGGAKADTQYF. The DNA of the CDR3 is TGTGCCACCAGCACGAGGGGAGGGGCGAAGGCAGATACGCAGTATTTT.

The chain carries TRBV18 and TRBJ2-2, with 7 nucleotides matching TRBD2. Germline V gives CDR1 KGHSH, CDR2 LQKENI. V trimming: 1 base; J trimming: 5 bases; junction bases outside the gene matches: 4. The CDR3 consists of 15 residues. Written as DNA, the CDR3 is TGTGCCAGCTCACCACGAACTAGCGCTACCGGGGAGCTGTTTTTT. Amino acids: CASSPRTSATGELFF.

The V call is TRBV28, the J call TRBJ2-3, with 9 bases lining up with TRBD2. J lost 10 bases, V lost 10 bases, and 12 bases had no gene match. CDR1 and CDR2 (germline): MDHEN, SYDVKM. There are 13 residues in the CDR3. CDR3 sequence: CATVAGGPGSQYF. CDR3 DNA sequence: TGTGCCACCGTTGCGGGAGGGCCTGGTTCGCAGTATTTT.

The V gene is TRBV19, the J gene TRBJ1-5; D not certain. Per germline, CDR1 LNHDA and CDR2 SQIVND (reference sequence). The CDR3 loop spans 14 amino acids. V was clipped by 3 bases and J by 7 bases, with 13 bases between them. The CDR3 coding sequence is TGTGCCAGTAGTATGGGAGGAGTTGGACAGCCCCAGCATTTT. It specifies CASSMGGVGQPQHF.

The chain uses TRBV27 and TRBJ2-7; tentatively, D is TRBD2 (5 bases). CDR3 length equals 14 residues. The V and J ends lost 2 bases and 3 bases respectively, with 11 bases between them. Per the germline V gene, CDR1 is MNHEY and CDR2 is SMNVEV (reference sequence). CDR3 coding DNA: TGTGCCAGCAGTTTAAAGCTGGCGGGCTACGAGCAGTACTTC. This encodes CASSLKLAGYEQYF.